This T cell receptor (beta chain) appears in the sequencing data of a study of blood T cell repertoires in COVID-19 (dated by TCRdb to the early 2020s). With respect to the entire study: Collaborator samples came from the United States, Italy and Spain and covered acute and convalescent phases of COVID-19. HLA class I and class II types, where available, came from metadata supplied by the sample provider rather than from assay-based typing. Samples came from the ongoing ImmuneRACE study (first 160 participants) plus 1,254 subjects from 6 global collaborators. The repertoires were released in a freely available public database intended as a resource for research on the immune response to SARS-CoV-2. The material from the prospective study consisted of cDNA or gDNA derived from T cells, B-cell-depleted T cells, or PBMCs. Deeply sampled blood TCRbeta repertoires from subjects exposed to, actively infected with, or recovered from COVID-19 were included in the dataset. Sample metadata almost always included a de-identified subject ID, COVID-19 status, age in years and sex.

Each collaborating institution followed its own protocols to collect whole blood in K2EDTA tubes. For TCRbeta analysis, collaborator samples were shipped as frozen whole blood, as isolated PBMCs, or as DNA extracted from either sample type. Including cysteine and phenylalanine, the CDR3 has 15 amino acids. Left in the record is the CDR3 DNA by itself, 45 bases read in frame from the first base. The junction shows trimming of 6 bases on V and 9 bases on J, plus 21 bases between the germline ends. CDR1 LNHDA and CDR2 SQIVND were looked up in the germline V gene (reference sequence). The immunoSEQ Assay, a bias-controlled multiplex PCR, was used to amplify TCRbeta CDR3 regions from genomic DNA. On the authors' methods: Within the assay, amplification of reference gene primers was used to estimate how many nucleated cells each sample contained. Sequence reads were collapsed and filtered to measure the absolute abundance of every unique TCRbeta CDR3 rearrangement. For each sample, productive Simpson clonality was calculated by taking the square root of Simpson's diversity index across productive rearrangements. The table comes from immuneACCESS by way of TCRdb, which keeps in-frame sequences with V and J called. Part of the clones is missing from these tables; in studies checked, under half for an unresolved V gene and the rest for unknown reasons. That table is the source of V, J and clone size, and D and trimming were worked out from the DNA. The sample profile shows roughly 100,000 clones; approximately 90% of them were found once. Approximately 3.1% of the sample belongs to the ten largest clones.

To note about this clone: The antigen it binds to is not known. Base-call qualities are not available, and no considerably larger clone is one nucleotide away.

Study-wide findings and limitations: How much clinical and demographic metadata was included differed by source and by participant, and the metadata was provided uncurated.

What was sequenced was peripheral blood. The receptor chain draws on TRBV19 and TRBJ2-1, and possibly TRBD2, on 6 matching bases. This sequence was found in a man aged 45 to 65 in a cohort sampled during active COVID-19. The CDR3 region: CASRSAREVKVEQFF. The sequence in DNA is TGTGCCAGTAGATCCGCCAGGGAGGTCAAAGTTGAGCAGTTCTTC. Extended through the reference TRBV19 and TRBJ2-1 proteins, this CDR3 yields the full variable domain: DGGITQSPKYLFRKEGQNVTLSCEQNLNHDAMYWYRQDPGQGLRLIYYSQIVNDFQKGDIAEGYSVSREKKESFPLTVTSAQKNPTAFYLCASRSAREVKVEQFFGPGTRLTVL.